This is a list of T cell receptor beta chains from one sample in a study of T cell changes during pregnancy in multiple sclerosis. Assay: immunoSEQ multiplex PCR; the TCRdb copy retains only in-frame clones and omits some. This sample yields 40,000 or so clones, of which around 90% are seen a single time; roughly 1.2% belongs to the top ten. Sequenced material: peripheral blood, taken before pregnancy. The source is a female donor with multiple sclerosis, enrolled in a pregnancy study. Both conserved end residues are part of each CDR3. A D gene is named only where the DNA matches it firmly. Clone size is shown for a subset of rows, as once, few, many or a class of expanded clone.

V gene: TRBV7-3; D gene: NA; clone size: NA; J gene: TRBJ2-2; CDR3 protein: CASSLYQGSGGELFF; CDR3 DNA: TGTGCCAGCAGCTTATATCAGGGGTCAGGCGGGGAGCTGTTTTTT
V gene: TRBV30; D gene: NA; clone size: NA; J gene: TRBJ2-1; CDR3 protein: CAWSATHLQGYEQFF; CDR3 DNA: TGTGCCTGGAGTGCCACCCATCTTCAGGGCTATGAGCAGTTCTTC
V gene: TRBV4-1; D gene: NA; clone size: NA; J gene: TRBJ2-7; CDR3 protein: CASSQEFYADEQYF; CDR3 DNA: TGCGCCAGCAGCCAAGAATTTTACGCGGACGAGCAGTACTTC
V gene: TRBV19; D gene: NA; clone size: NA; J gene: TRBJ2-6; CDR3 protein: CASSISTGSGANVLTF; CDR3 DNA: TGTGCCAGTAGTATATCAACAGGGTCTGGGGCCAACGTCCTGACTTTC
V gene: TRBV27; D gene: TRBD1; clone size: NA; J gene: TRBJ2-5; CDR3 protein: CANSLSGQGQETQYF; CDR3 DNA: TGTGCCAACAGTTTATCTGGACAGGGCCAAGAGACCCAGTACTTC
V gene: TRBV5-1; D gene: TRBD1; clone size: NA; J gene: TRBJ2-3; CDR3 protein: CASSPRQGGTDTQYF; CDR3 DNA: TGCGCCAGCAGCCCACGACAGGGTGGCACAGATACGCAGTATTTT
V gene: TRBV18; D gene: NA; clone size: NA; J gene: TRBJ2-5; CDR3 protein: CASSPTGGPGETQYF; CDR3 DNA: TGTGCCAGCTCACCAACAGGTGGCCCTGGGGAGACCCAGTACTTC
V gene: TRBV7-2; D gene: TRBD2; clone size: NA; J gene: TRBJ2-1; CDR3 protein: CASSSQTGREKQFF; CDR3 DNA: TGTGCCAGCAGCTCTCAAACCGGGAGGGAGAAGCAGTTCTTC
V gene: TRBV2; D gene: NA; clone size: NA; J gene: TRBJ1-3; CDR3 protein: CASSEENSGNTIYF; CDR3 DNA: TGTGCCAGCAGCGAGGAAAACTCTGGAAACACCATATATTTT
V gene: TRBV7-9; D gene: NA; clone size: NA; J gene: TRBJ1-1; CDR3 protein: CASSYPGHLNTEAFF; CDR3 DNA: TGTGCCAGCAGCTATCCGGGACACCTGAACACTGAAGCTTTCTTT
V gene: TRBV6-6; D gene: TRBD1; clone size: NA; J gene: TRBJ2-7; CDR3 protein: CASSYGTGGSYEQYF; CDR3 DNA: TGTGCCAGCAGTTATGGGACAGGCGGCTCCTACGAGCAGTACTTC
V gene: TRBV4-2; D gene: NA; clone size: NA; J gene: TRBJ2-7; CDR3 protein: CASSQDLARGIYEQYF; CDR3 DNA: TGTGCCAGCAGCCAAGATCTGGCCAGGGGTATCTACGAGCAGTACTTC
V gene: TRBV28; D gene: NA; clone size: NA; J gene: TRBJ2-4; CDR3 protein: CASSQGSGLAKNIQYF; CDR3 DNA: TGTGCCAGCAGTCAGGGGTCAGGGCTAGCCAAAAACATTCAGTACTTC
V gene: TRBV5-6; D gene: TRBD1; clone size: NA; J gene: TRBJ1-2; CDR3 protein: CASSLGGTGDYGYTF; CDR3 DNA: TGTGCCAGCAGCTTGGGAGGGACAGGGGACTATGGCTACACCTTC
V gene: TRBV2; D gene: NA; clone size: NA; J gene: TRBJ1-4; CDR3 protein: CASRREESEEKLFF; CDR3 DNA: TGTGCCAGCAGGCGGGAGGAGTCGGAGGAAAAACTGTTTTTT
V gene: TRBV6-1; D gene: TRBD1; clone size: NA; J gene: TRBJ1-1; CDR3 protein: CASSVTGAGTEAFF; CDR3 DNA: TGTGCCAGCAGCGTGACAGGGGCAGGTACTGAAGCTTTCTTT
V gene: TRBV5-6; D gene: NA; clone size: NA; J gene: TRBJ1-1; CDR3 protein: CASSLNPDTEAFF; CDR3 DNA: TGTGCCAGCAGCCTAAATCCGGACACTGAAGCTTTCTTT
V gene: TRBV19; D gene: TRBD1; clone size: NA; J gene: TRBJ2-3; CDR3 protein: CASSTGTGDRGTQYF; CDR3 DNA: TGTGCCAGTAGTACCGGGACAGGGGACAGAGGTACGCAGTATTTT
V gene: TRBV29-1; D gene: TRBD1; clone size: NA; J gene: TRBJ1-2; CDR3 protein: CSVEGQGISGYTF; CDR3 DNA: TGCAGCGTTGAAGGACAGGGAATCAGTGGCTACACCTTC
V gene: TRBV11-2; D gene: NA; clone size: NA; J gene: TRBJ2-1; CDR3 protein: CASSLDLGGYNEQFF; CDR3 DNA: TGTGCCAGCAGCTTAGATCTCGGGGGTTACAATGAGCAGTTCTTC
V gene: TRBV30; D gene: TRBD1; clone size: NA; J gene: TRBJ1-1; CDR3 protein: CAWSGTGRPEAFF; CDR3 DNA: TGTGCCTGGAGTGGGACAGGGCGGCCTGAAGCTTTCTTT
V gene: TRBV4-1; D gene: TRBD2; clone size: NA; J gene: TRBJ2-7; CDR3 protein: CASSQDFLAGGYEQYF; CDR3 DNA: TGCGCCAGCAGCCAAGATTTCCTAGCGGGAGGCTACGAGCAGTACTTC
V gene: TRBV5-6; D gene: NA; clone size: NA; J gene: TRBJ2-1; CDR3 protein: CASSLDPSSYNEQFF; CDR3 DNA: TGTGCCAGCAGCCTCGACCCTAGCTCCTACAATGAGCAGTTCTTC
V gene: TRBV6-1; D gene: NA; clone size: NA; J gene: TRBJ1-5; CDR3 protein: CASSAGVRAGQPQHF; CDR3 DNA: TGTGCCAGCAGTGCGGGGGTGAGGGCTGGTCAGCCCCAGCATTTT
V gene: TRBV9; D gene: TRBD1; clone size: NA; J gene: TRBJ1-1; CDR3 protein: CASSVTTRQGPEAFF; CDR3 DNA: TGTGCCAGCAGCGTAACTACTAGACAGGGACCTGAAGCTTTCTTT
V gene: TRBV12-5; D gene: TRBD2; clone size: NA; J gene: TRBJ2-5; CDR3 protein: CASGLGVAGGAQETQYF; CDR3 DNA: TGTGCTAGTGGTTTGGGGGTAGCGGGAGGTGCACAAGAGACCCAGTACTTC
V gene: TRBV28; D gene: TRBD1; clone size: NA; J gene: TRBJ2-1; CDR3 protein: CASSPTGGSGNEQFF; CDR3 DNA: TGTGCCAGCAGTCCGACAGGGGGAAGTGGGAATGAGCAGTTCTTC
V gene: TRBV6-5; D gene: TRBD1; clone size: once; J gene: TRBJ1-1; CDR3 protein: CASRRDRDYTEAFF; CDR3 DNA: TGTGCCAGCAGGCGTGACAGGGATTACACTGAAGCTTTCTTT
V gene: TRBV4-3; D gene: TRBD1; clone size: few; J gene: TRBJ2-1; CDR3 protein: CASSQAGGYNEQFF; CDR3 DNA: TGCGCCAGCAGCCAGGCAGGGGGCTACAATGAGCAGTTCTTC
V gene: TRBV6-6; D gene: NA; clone size: NA; J gene: TRBJ1-1; CDR3 protein: CASTTMGARGEAFF; CDR3 DNA: TGTGCCAGCACCACAATGGGGGCCAGGGGTGAAGCTTTCTTT
V gene: TRBV6-1; D gene: NA; clone size: NA; J gene: TRBJ2-1; CDR3 protein: CASSVGLGSSYNEQFF; CDR3 DNA: TGTGCCAGCAGTGTCGGACTGGGGAGCTCCTACAATGAGCAGTTCTTC
V gene: TRBV2; D gene: NA; clone size: NA; J gene: TRBJ1-3; CDR3 protein: CASSPGISGNTIYF; CDR3 DNA: TGTGCCAGCAGTCCCGGGATCTCTGGAAACACCATATATTTT
V gene: TRBV4-1; D gene: TRBD1; clone size: NA; J gene: TRBJ2-7; CDR3 protein: CASSHLQGVGYEQYF; CDR3 DNA: TGCGCCAGCAGCCACTTACAGGGGGTAGGTTACGAGCAGTACTTC
V gene: TRBV5-5; D gene: NA; clone size: NA; J gene: TRBJ1-1; CDR3 protein: CASSNRGSNTEAFF; CDR3 DNA: TGTGCCAGCAGCAACCGGGGATCGAACACTGAAGCTTTCTTT
V gene: TRBV29-1; D gene: NA; clone size: once; J gene: TRBJ2-3; CDR3 protein: CSVARRAESTDTQYF; CDR3 DNA: TGCAGCGTTGCACGGCGAGCGGAATCCACAGATACGCAGTATTTT
V gene: TRBV5-4; D gene: TRBD2; clone size: NA; J gene: TRBJ2-7; CDR3 protein: CASSWNSGRHSYEQYF; CDR3 DNA: TGTGCCAGCAGCTGGAATAGCGGGAGGCACTCCTACGAGCAGTACTTC
V gene: TRBV6-1; D gene: NA; clone size: NA; J gene: TRBJ2-7; CDR3 protein: CASRPGGDYEQYF; CDR3 DNA: TGTGCCAGCAGGCCCGGCGGGGACTACGAGCAGTACTTC